This TCR beta chain is from a study of regulatory T cells in long-lasting Graves disease. Study summary: Patients with new Graves' disease had used antithyroid drugs below 3 months. Study-wide points: Persistent-disease Graves' patients showed less TCR diversity than new cases.

Time point denoted: newly diagnosed GD, antithyroid drugs for less than 3 months. PBMC RNA was the source of the TCR library. Into tubes containing EDTA, approximately 9 milliliters of peripheral blood were drawn. This clonotype was seen ten or more times. As yet, its antigen is unknown. With iRepertoire HTBI primers and Arm-PCR of CDR3 regions, TCR beta libraries were built. TCRdb recomputed calls from the multiplex PCR reads with MiXCR, one row per CDR3 protein. The sample records hundreds of thousands of distinct CDR3 sequences, 16% being singletons. Trimming stripped 5 bases from V and 5 bases from J, with 10 bases between. This CDR3 is built from 13 residues. These data were also filed under a second study, of T cells in Graves' hyperthyroidism and ophthalmopathy.

The receptor's source is a woman aged 30 to 39 with Graves disease. The chain couples TRBV12-3 or TRBV12-4 to TRBJ1-5, with a possible D match to TRBD1 (5 bases). Here the sequenced sample was peripheral blood mononuclear cells (PBMCs), taken at new diagnosis, from a patient treated with antithyroid drugs. The CDR3 DNA reads as TGTGCCAGCAGTCGCACAGGACATCAGCCCCAGCATTTT. This encodes CASSRTGHQPQHF.